This record looks at one T cell receptor beta chain sequence and its context. The target antigen is unknown. The data are from a study of T cells after yellow fever vaccination. Study conclusions and caveats: A large majority of primary-vaccination clones showed up again after the booster (just under 97% CD4, about 90% CD8).

Trimming removed 5 bases from V and 13 bases from J, with 17 bases in between. The CDR3 sequence is 11 residues long. The V gene's germline CDR1 is DFQATT and CDR2 SNEGSKA (reference sequence). TCRdb fed the 5' RACE reads into MiXCR, producing one record per CDR3 protein. The sample lists 500,000 to 650,000 distinct CDR3 sequences, 13% occurring once. The source material was PBMCs, sampled on the day of the yellow fever booster vaccination. This chain connects TRBV20-1 to TRBJ2-5, with a weak D call TRBD2 (6 bases). The origin of this receptor is a man aged 30 to 39 who received the YFV17D yellow fever vaccine. The CDR3 coding sequence is TGCAGTGCTCCTAGCGCCCAGAGGTTGTACTTC. It codes for CSAPSAQRLYF.